This T cell receptor (beta chain) was sequenced during a study of siplizumab effects on memory and regulatory T cells. Data came from immunoSEQ multiplex PCR; TCRdb stores just in-frame clones and leaves some out. Of over 95,000 clones listed, about 94% were seen once; the top ten hold over 0.15%. CDR1 is SGHRS, CDR2 YFSETQ, per germline. The CDR3 covers 15 residues. V gave up 0 bases and J gave up 7 bases, with 17 bases separating them. This chain uses TRBV5-1 with TRBJ2-7; tentative D call: TRBD2 (6 bases). Sequencing was carried out using non-Treg CD4+ T cells sorted from blood. This receptor was identified in a human donor in good health. The CDR3 loop reads CASSLGASRAGEQYF. CDR3 nucleotide sequence: TGCGCCAGCAGCTTGGGGGCGAGTAGGGCGGGGGAGCAGTACTTC.